The 13 T cell receptor beta chains given below trace back to one sample, sequenced in a study of technical replicates of blood from a handful of donors. The repertoire was sequenced with immunoSEQ multiplex PCR; TCRdb's copy has only in-frame clones and lacks some. The sample records 53,000 or so clones, over 85% being singletons. The material sequenced was PBMCs. The receptors shown here come from a human donor in good health. Some clones in this sample may be carry-over from other donors' samples.

The chain combines TRBV5-1 with TRBJ2-1; 9 nucleotides align to TRBD1. CDR1 and CDR2 (germline): SGHRS, YFSETQ. The CDR3 is made up of 16 amino acids. With 4 bases clipped from V and 2 bases from J, the junction kept 7 bases outside the gene matches. CDR3 sequence reads: CASSGRDRAPYNEQFF. CDR3 nucleotide sequence: TGCGCCAGCAGCGGAAGGGACAGGGCTCCCTACAATGAGCAGTTCTTC.

The rearrangement joins TRBV5-5 to TRBJ2-2; 9 bases are a match to TRBD1. The germline CDR1 and CDR2 sequences are SGHKS and YYEKEE (reference sequence). The CDR3 runs to 14 residues. Losses at the gene ends were 9 bases for V and 5 bases for J; bases not matched to a gene: 8. The CDR3 sequence is CATQRTGDTGELFF. The CDR3 DNA reads as TGTGCCACCCAAAGGACAGGGGATACCGGGGAGCTGTTTTTT.

The V gene is TRBV6-6, the J gene TRBJ2-5, with 9 bases identical to TRBD2. The V gene's germline CDR1 is MNHNY and CDR2 SVGAGI (reference sequence). The CDR3 is made up of 14 amino acids. V dropped 6 bases and J dropped 4; count of bases not matched to a gene: 6. CDR3: CASRTAGGIETQYF. The CDR3, as DNA: TGTGCCAGCAGGACCGCGGGAGGGATAGAGACCCAGTACTTC.

This clone came up once. The V gene is TRBV10-3, the J gene TRBJ1-3; 9 nucleotides align to TRBD1. After removal of 10 bases from V and 4 bases from J, the junction contained 11 bases not matched to a gene. Germline lookup yields CDR1 ENHRY and CDR2 SYGVKD. The CDR3 length is 15 residues. CDR3 nucleotides: TGTGCCACCAAAACACAGGGGGCAACAGGAAACACCATATATTTT. Its protein is CATKTQGATGNTIYF.

The rearrangement uses TRBV10-3 and TRBJ2-3; maybe TRBD2 (6 bases). This CDR3 is 14 amino acids long. V gave up 6 bases and J gave up 2 bases, with 12 bases separating them. Germline V CDR1 and CDR2: ENHRY, SYGVKD. The chain's CDR3 is CAISSSGFTDTQYF. The DNA of the CDR3 is TGTGCCATCAGCAGTAGCGGTTTCACAGATACGCAGTATTTT.

J is TRBJ2-5 and V is TRBV19; TRBD1 agrees at 7 bases. CDR3 length: 13 amino acids. Trimming removed 6 bases from V and 4 bases from J; junction bases left unmatched: 5. Germline V gene lookup returns CDR1 LNHDA and CDR2 SQIVND (reference sequence). For the CDR3, the DNA is TGTGCCAGTAGGAAGGGGGCCGGAGAGACCCAGTACTTC. It yields the protein CASRKGAGETQYF.

The chain couples TRBV10-2 to TRBJ2-1; 8 bases are a match to TRBD2. J gave up 13 bases and V 6 bases, and 5 bases lay outside the gene matches. CDR1 is WSHSY and CDR2 is SAAADI in the germline V gene. This CDR3 is built from 11 residues. CDR3 nucleotide sequence: TGCGCCAGCAGCTTAGGGACTAGTCAGTTCTTC. Translated: CASSLGTSQFF.

This chain uses TRBV7-8 with TRBJ2-7; D may be TRBD1 (5 bases). The CDR3 has 14 amino acids. V lost 6 bases to trimming and J lost 3 bases, with 15 bases between them. Germline V CDR1 and CDR2: SGHVS, FQNEAQ. The CDR3 protein is CASRRQGTVYEQYF. The CDR3 DNA reads as TGTGCCAGCAGAAGGCAGGGAACTGTCTACGAGCAGTACTTC.

The J gene is TRBJ2-5, the V gene TRBV4-2; 9 nucleotides agree with TRBD2. This CDR3 comprises 15 residues. V lost 1 base to trimming and J lost 4 bases; unmatched junction nucleotides: 4. Looked up from germline, CDR1 is LGHNA and CDR2 is YNFKEQ. The CDR3 region has the DNA TGTGCCAGCAGCCAAGGAGCAGCGGGAGGAGAGACCCAGTACTTC. As protein: CASSQGAAGGETQYF.

The genes are TRBV15 and TRBJ1-2, with 9 positions matching TRBD1. The CDR3 runs to 16 residues. CDR1 LNHNV and CDR2 YYDKDF come from the germline V gene (reference sequence). J lost 3 bases, V lost 1 base, and 6 bases had no gene match. CDR3 bases: TGTGCCACCAGCAGAGCAACAGGGGGCTGGGACTATGGCTACACCTTC. This sequence encodes CATSRATGGWDYGYTF.

The chain is built from TRBV7-9 and TRBJ2-3; TRBD2 aligns across 7 bases. Germline V lookup: CDR1 SEHNR, CDR2 FQNEAQ (reference sequence). This CDR3 is built from 13 residues. The V and J ends lost 3 bases and 5 bases, in that order; junction bases with no gene match: 2. The CDR3 here is CASSFRGVDTQYF. CDR3 nucleotide sequence: TGTGCCAGCAGCTTTCGGGGGGTAGATACGCAGTATTTT.

This chain uses TRBV27 with TRBJ1-6; 8 nucleotides line up with TRBD1. Trimming at V came to 2 bases and at J to 7 bases, leaving 4 bases not matched to a gene. CDR1 is MNHEY, CDR2 SMNVEV, per germline (reference sequence). This CDR3 is 15 amino acids long. The CDR3 reads CASSLMGQANSPLHF. The CDR3 DNA is TGTGCCAGCAGTTTAATGGGACAGGCCAATTCACCCCTCCACTTT.

V gene TRBV6-5 combines with J gene TRBJ1-1; 7 bases are a match to TRBD1. Per germline, CDR1 MNHEY and CDR2 SVGAGI. V gave up 7 bases and J gave up 5 bases; unmatched junction bases: 10. CDR3 length: 14 amino acids. The CDR3 spells CASTFDRAGTEAFF. The CDR3 DNA is TGTGCCAGCACCTTCGACAGGGCTGGAACTGAAGCTTTCTTT.